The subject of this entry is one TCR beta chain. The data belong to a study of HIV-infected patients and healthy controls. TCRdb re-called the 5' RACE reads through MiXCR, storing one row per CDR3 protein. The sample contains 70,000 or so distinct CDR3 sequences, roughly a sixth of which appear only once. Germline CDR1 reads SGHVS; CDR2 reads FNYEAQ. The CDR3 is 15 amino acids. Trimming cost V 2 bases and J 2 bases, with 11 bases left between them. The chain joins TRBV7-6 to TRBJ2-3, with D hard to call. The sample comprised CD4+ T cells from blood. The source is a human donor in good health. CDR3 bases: TGTGCCAGCAGCTTACAGGACGGACCCACAGATACGCAGTATTTT. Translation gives CASSLQDGPTDTQYF.